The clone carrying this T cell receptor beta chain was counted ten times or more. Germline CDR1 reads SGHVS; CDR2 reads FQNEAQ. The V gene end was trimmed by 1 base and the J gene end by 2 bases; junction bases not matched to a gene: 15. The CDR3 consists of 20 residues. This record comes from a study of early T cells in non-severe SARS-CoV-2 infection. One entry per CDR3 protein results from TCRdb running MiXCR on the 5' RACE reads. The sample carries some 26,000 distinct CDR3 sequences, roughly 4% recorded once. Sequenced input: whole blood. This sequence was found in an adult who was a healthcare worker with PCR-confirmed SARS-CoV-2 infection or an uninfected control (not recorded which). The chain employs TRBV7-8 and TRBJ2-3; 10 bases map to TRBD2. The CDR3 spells CASSLGPGLAAVFLTDTQYF. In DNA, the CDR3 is TGTGCCAGCAGCTTAGGCCCCGGACTAGCGGCAGTTTTCCTCACAGATACGCAGTATTTT.